This TCR beta chain was obtained from a study of Graves' ophthalmopathy and Graves' hyperthyroidism. This clonotype was detected many times. Its target is not known. Broader study findings: Blood contained most expanded thyroid clonotypes exceeding 0.001 frequency. The model forecast ophthalmopathy progression, reaching roughly 64% sensitivity and about 75% specificity.

The authors isolated PBMCs from around 10 ml of fresh peripheral blood. Transcripts of RNA were the source for amplifying TCR beta CDR3 regions. The first round was an RT-PCR with HTBI primers, and the second round was a multiplex PCR. TCRdb itself ran the multiplex PCR reads through MiXCR, one entry per CDR3 protein. Of hundreds of thousands of distinct CDR3 sequences listed, 20% to 25% are singletons. The CDR3 spans 14 residues. The germline V gene has CDR1 LNHDA and CDR2 SQIVND (reference sequence). Trimming cost V 6 bases and J 3 bases, with 14 bases left between them. This chain connects TRBV19 to TRBJ2-5; D is possibly TRBD2 (5 bases). The TCR sequence derives from a woman aged 18-29 years with stable Graves' hyperthyroidism. Specimen: peripheral blood. The DNA for the CDR3 is TGTGCCAGTAGCCCCGGAGGAGAAAAAGAGACCCAGTACTTC. Amino acid sequence: CASSPGGEKETQYF.